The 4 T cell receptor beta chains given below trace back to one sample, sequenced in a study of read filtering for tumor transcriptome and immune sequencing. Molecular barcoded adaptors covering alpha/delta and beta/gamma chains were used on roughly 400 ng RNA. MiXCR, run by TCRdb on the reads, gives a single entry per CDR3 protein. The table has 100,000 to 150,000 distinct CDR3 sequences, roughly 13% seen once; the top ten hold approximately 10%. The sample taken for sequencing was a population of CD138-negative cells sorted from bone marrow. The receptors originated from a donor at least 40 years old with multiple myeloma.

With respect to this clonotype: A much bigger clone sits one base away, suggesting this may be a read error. Here the CDR3 reads CASSVPTDTQYF. CDR3 in DNA: TGTGCCAGCAGCGTCCCGACAGATACGCAGTATTTT. The chain couples TRBV28 to TRBJ2-3; D remains unclear. CDR1 and CDR2 from the germline V gene are MDHEN and SYDVKM. The CDR3 length is 12 residues. With 6 bases removed from V and 3 bases from J, the gap between germline ends came to 7 bases.

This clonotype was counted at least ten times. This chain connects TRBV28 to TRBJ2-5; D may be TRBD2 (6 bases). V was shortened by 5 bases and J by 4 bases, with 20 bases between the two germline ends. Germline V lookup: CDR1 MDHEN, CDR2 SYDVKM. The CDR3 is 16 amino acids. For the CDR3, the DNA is TGTGCCAGCAGTCCTGGTGGCGGGGCTTGGAGAGAGACCCAGTACTTC. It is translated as CASSPGGGAWRETQYF.

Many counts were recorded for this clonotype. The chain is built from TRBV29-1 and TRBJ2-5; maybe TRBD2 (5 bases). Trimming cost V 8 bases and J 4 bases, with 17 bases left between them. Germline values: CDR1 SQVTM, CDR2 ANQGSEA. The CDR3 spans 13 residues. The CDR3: CSIDHGRGETQYF. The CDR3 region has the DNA TGCAGCATCGACCACGGCCGGGGAGAGACCCAGTACTTC.

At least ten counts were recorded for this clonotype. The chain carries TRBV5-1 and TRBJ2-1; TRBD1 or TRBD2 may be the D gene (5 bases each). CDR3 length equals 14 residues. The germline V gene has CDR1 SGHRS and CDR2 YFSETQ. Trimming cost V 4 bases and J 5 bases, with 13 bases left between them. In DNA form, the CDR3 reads TGCGCCAGCAGCCTGGGGGACCGTAACAATGAGCAGTTCTTC. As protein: CASSLGDRNNEQFF. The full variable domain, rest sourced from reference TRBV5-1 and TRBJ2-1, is KAGVTQTPRYLIKTRGQQVTLSCSPISGHRSVSWYQQTPGQGLQFLFEYFSETQRNKGNFPGRFSGRQFSNSRSEMNVSTLELGDSALYLCASSLGDRNNEQFFGPGTRLTVL.